Presented here are 22 T cell receptor beta chains from one specimen sequenced in a study of CD8+ T cells in alopecia areata. Extracted RNA was reverse transcribed, and the resulting cDNA served as sequencing template. Method: immunoSEQ multiplex PCR; TCRdb's copy keeps in-frame clones and lacks some. The repertoire holds roughly 130,000 clones, around three fifths seen once, with 4.5% to 5.5% in the top ten. This sample comprised CD4+ T cells sorted from blood, obtained at week 0. These TCRs come from a human donor with alopecia areata.

This clone was counted a single time. The chain uses TRBV7-2 and TRBJ2-3; unclear D gene. V was clipped by 3 bases and J by 4 bases, with 8 bases between them. Germline CDR1 SGHTA, CDR2 FQGNSA. The CDR3 runs to 13 residues. For the CDR3, the DNA is TGTGCCAGCAGCTTGTCACTGTCAGATACGCAGTATTTT. Protein product: CASSLSLSDTQYF.

The chain couples TRBV9 to TRBJ2-5, with D unresolved. Germline-derived CDR1 and CDR2 are SGDLS and YYNGEE. V lost 4 bases, J lost 2 bases, and 12 bases lay in between. The CDR3 runs 14 residues. This CDR3 is CASSNVVGQETQYF. The CDR3 nucleotides are TGTGCCAGCAGCAACGTCGTCGGGCAAGAGACCCAGTACTTC.

This chain uses TRBV6-6 with TRBJ2-1, with 9 bases aligning to TRBD1. This CDR3 contains 15 residues. With 5 bases clipped from V and 5 bases from J, the junction kept 7 bases outside the gene matches. Germline V gives CDR1 MNHNY, CDR2 SVGAGI (reference sequence). The CDR3 reads CASSGWDRVNNEQFF. The CDR3 DNA reads TGTGCCAGCAGTGGATGGGACAGGGTCAACAATGAGCAGTTCTTC.

The CDR3 is CASSLGPRGGELFF. In DNA form, the CDR3 reads TGCGCCAGCAGCTTGGGGCCCCGCGGCGGGGAGCTGTTTTTT. The V gene is TRBV5-1, the J gene TRBJ2-2, with D hard to call. Germline-derived CDR1 and CDR2 are SGHRS and YFSETQ. The CDR3 loop spans 14 amino acids. V shed 0 bases and J shed 7 bases, with 10 bases lying between them.

This clone came up a few times. The chain has TRBV7-9 and TRBJ2-1; 8 nucleotides line up with TRBD2. Germline CDR1 reads SEHNR; CDR2 reads FQNEAQ (reference sequence). V lost 2 bases, J lost 5 bases, and 8 bases stayed unmatched. The CDR3 consists of 16 residues. The CDR3 loop reads CASSLYGGGPDNEQFF. The CDR3 DNA sequence: TGTGCCAGCAGCTTATATGGCGGGGGGCCTGACAATGAGCAGTTCTTC.

The chain joins TRBV9 to TRBJ2-2; D gene unclear. Germline lookup yields CDR1 SGDLS and CDR2 YYNGEE. V shed 3 bases and J shed 0 bases, with 9 bases lying between them. CDR3 size: 15 residues. CDR3 nucleotide sequence: TGTGCCAGCAGCGCCGGACGGGCGAACACCGGGGAGCTGTTTTTT. This translates into CASSAGRANTGELFF.

The chain combines TRBV30 with TRBJ2-3; 7 bases are shared with TRBD1. Trimming at V came to 1 base and at J to 5 bases, leaving 9 bases not matched to a gene. Germline loops: CDR1 GTSNPN, CDR2 SVGIG (reference sequence). This CDR3 region has 15 residues. CDR3 coding DNA: TGTGCCTGGAGTGAAGGGACAGACGCGTTAGATACGCAGTATTTT. Translation: CAWSEGTDALDTQYF.

V and J are TRBV7-3 and TRBJ2-3; the D is unclear. V was pared by 0 bases and J by 0 bases, with 4 bases between. Looked up from germline, CDR1 is SGHTA and CDR2 is FQGTGA. The CDR3 loop spans 14 amino acids. The CDR3 bases are TGTGCCAGCAGCTTAACAGCTAGCACAGATACGCAGTATTTT. Translation gives CASSLTASTDTQYF.

The chain combines TRBV5-4 with TRBJ1-2; 9 bases agree with TRBD1. The CDR3 runs to 16 residues. Germline V gene data show CDR1 as SGHNT and CDR2 as YYREEE (reference sequence). With V trimmed by 4 bases and J by 5 bases, 12 bases remained unmatched. CDR3: CASSKGQGRRVYGYTF. DNA for the CDR3: TGTGCCAGCAGCAAGGGACAGGGCCGTAGGGTTTATGGCTACACCTTC. Filled out from reference TRBV5-4 and TRBJ1-2, the complete variable domain reads ETGVTQSPTHLIKTRGQQVTLRCSSQSGHNTVSWYQQALGQGPQFIFQYYREEENGRGNFPPRFSGLQFPNYSSELNVNALELDDSALYLCASSKGQGRRVYGYTFGSGTRLTVV.

Only a few counts were recorded for this clone. The chain uses TRBV29-1 and TRBJ2-5, with 11 bases lining up with TRBD2. V was pared by 4 bases and J by 5 bases, with 6 bases of the junction left unmatched. This CDR3 region has 14 residues. Germline V gives CDR1 SQVTM, CDR2 ANQGSEA. This chain's CDR3 is CSVVSSGGTETQYF. In DNA form, the CDR3 reads TGCAGCGTTGTATCTAGCGGGGGGACGGAGACCCAGTACTTC.

The chain employs TRBV19 and TRBJ2-7; no definite D call. This CDR3 comprises 13 residues. Deletions cut 2 bases from V and 3 bases from J, with 8 bases between. Germline CDR1 is LNHDA and CDR2 is SQIVND (reference sequence). The DNA of the CDR3 is TGTGCCAGTAGTATAACAACGGGCTACGAGCAGTACTTC. This gives the protein CASSITTGYEQYF.

This clone has a handful of counts. Other DNA sequences in the sample encode the same CDR3. The chain combines TRBV2 with TRBJ2-2; D possibly matches TRBD1 or TRBD2 (5 bases each). V gave up 0 bases and J gave up 7 bases, with 6 bases separating them. Germline assignment: CDR1 SNHLY and CDR2 FYNNEI. CDR3 size: 13 residues. Here the CDR3 reads CASSEAGDGELFF. The CDR3 bases are TGTGCCAGCAGTGAAGCGGGGGACGGGGAGCTGTTTTTT.

This rearrangement joins TRBV9 to TRBJ1-5, with 8 bases matching TRBD1. This CDR3 has 15 residues. Germline CDR1 is SGDLS and CDR2 is YYNGEE. Trimming took 2 bases from V and 4 from J; bases not matched to a gene: 5. For the CDR3, the DNA is TGTGCCAGCAGCGTTGGGACAGGTCGAAATCAGCCCCAGCATTTT. Encoded protein: CASSVGTGRNQPQHF. The whole variable domain, filled in from reference TRBV9 and TRBJ1-5, reads DSGVTQTPKHLITATGQRVTLRCSPRSGDLSVYWYQQSLDQGLQFLIQYYNGEERAKGNILERFSAQQFPDLHSELNLSSLELGDSALYFCASSVGTGRNQPQHFGDGTRLSIL.

This clone was seen a handful of times. The V and J genes are TRBV11-2 and TRBJ1-6; D unclear. Germline loops: CDR1 SGHAT, CDR2 FQNNGV. Trimming stripped 5 bases from V and 9 bases from J, with 14 bases between. The CDR3 loop spans 14 amino acids. The CDR3 coding sequence is TGTGCCAGCAGCATAGGCGTCCGGGCTTCACCCCTCCACTTT. Residues: CASSIGVRASPLHF.

The chain is built from TRBV23-1 and TRBJ1-2; possible D gene TRBD1, 6 bases. TRBV23-1 is an ORF, with its function uncertain. Trimming pared 3 bases from V and 4 bases from J, leaving 12 bases between. CDR3 length: 14 residues. The CDR3 protein is CASSHPRTVYGYTF. The CDR3, as DNA: TGCGCCAGCAGTCACCCACGGACAGTCTATGGCTACACCTTC.

The chain recombines TRBV2 with TRBJ2-3, with D perhaps TRBD1 or TRBD2 (5 bases each). CDR1 and CDR2 from the germline V gene are SNHLY and FYNNEI. The CDR3 runs 15 residues. V lost 3 bases to trimming and J lost 6 bases, with 16 bases between them. This chain's CDR3 is CASSDGVRGGDTQYF. CDR3 DNA: TGTGCCAGCAGTGACGGTGTTCGGGGCGGGGATACGCAGTATTTT. The full variable domain, in which reference TRBV2 and TRBJ2-3 provide the parts outside the CDR3, is EPEVTQTPSHQVTQMGQEVILRCVPISNHLYFYWYRQILGQKVEFLVSFYNNEISEKSEIFDDQFSVERPDGSNFTLKIRSTKLEDSAMYFCASSDGVRGGDTQYFGPGTRLTVL.

The rearrangement joins TRBV5-1 to TRBJ1-3; 8 bases agree with TRBD1. V lost 1 base to trimming and J lost 4 bases; unmatched junction nucleotides: 1. Germline CDR1 is SGHRS and CDR2 is YFSETQ. This CDR3 is 14 amino acids long. The CDR3 DNA is TGCGCCAGCAGCTTGCAGGGGGCGGGAAACACCATATATTTT. Its protein product is CASSLQGAGNTIYF.

This clone has just a few counts. The chain carries TRBV6-5 and TRBJ1-2; D is unresolved. V gave up 0 bases and J gave up 6 bases, with 14 bases separating them. This CDR3 is 15 amino acids long. Germline CDR1 and CDR2: MNHEY and SVGAGI. The CDR3: CASSYSLTAEDGYTF. In nucleotides, the CDR3 is TGTGCCAGCAGTTACTCCCTGACCGCCGAGGATGGCTACACCTTC.

The chain links TRBV27 to TRBJ2-3; perhaps TRBD2 as D (6 bases). Germline CDR1 is MNHEY and CDR2 is SMNVEV (reference sequence). The CDR3 spans 14 residues. V was shortened by 3 bases and J by 4 bases, with 11 bases between the two germline ends. The CDR3 DNA reads TGTGCCAGCAGTTTCGGGGGAGGCCCAGATACGCAGTATTTT. Protein product: CASSFGGGPDTQYF.

This clone was found a few times. The chain has TRBV5-1 and TRBJ1-1; no firm D call. V gave up 5 bases and J gave up 0 bases, with 17 bases separating them. Germline loops: CDR1 SGHRS, CDR2 YFSETQ. The CDR3 consists of 16 residues. CDR3 sequence (DNA): TGCGCCAGCAGAGCACAAACTAGCCCCATGAACACTGAAGCTTTCTTT. Its protein is CASRAQTSPMNTEAFF.

The chain links TRBV4-3 to TRBJ2-5, with 10 bases aligning to TRBD2. V gave up 0 bases and J gave up 7 bases; unmatched junction bases: 8. CDR1 is LGHNA and CDR2 is YSLEER in the germline V gene. CDR3 length: 16 amino acids. CDR3 nucleotide sequence: TGCGCCAGCAGCCAAGATAATAGGGCTAGCGGGGGGACCCAGTACTTC. Encoded protein: CASSQDNRASGGTQYF.

V gene TRBV28 combines with J gene TRBJ2-1; weak D call: TRBD2 (6 bases). Germline values: CDR1 MDHEN, CDR2 SYDVKM. V lost 7 bases, J lost 6 bases, and 22 bases lay in between. The CDR3 is made up of 16 amino acids. CDR3 loop: CASTPLAGGVSNEQFF. The CDR3 DNA reads as TGTGCCAGCACTCCCCTCGCGGGCGGGGTCTCCAATGAGCAGTTCTTC.